Listed here are 17 T cell receptor beta chains from one sample, sequenced in a study of T cells after yellow fever vaccination. TCRdb analysed the 5' RACE reads with MiXCR anew, one entry per CDR3 protein. Of 250,000 to 350,000 distinct CDR3 sequences detected, around 6.8% appear once; the ten largest clones hold 15% to 20%. The sequencing used PBMCs, collected more than 40 days after the first yellow fever vaccination. The origin of the receptors is a man younger than 35 who received the YFV17D yellow fever vaccine.

This clonotype was counted ten times or more. J is TRBJ2-2 and V is TRBV6-5; D call uncertain. The V and J ends lost 1 base and 3 bases respectively, with 6 bases between them. This CDR3 has 14 residues. Germline CDR1 MNHEY, CDR2 SVGAGI. CDR3 sequence reads: CASSYWVHTGELFF. The CDR3 DNA reads as TGTGCCAGCAGTTACTGGGTCCACACCGGGGAGCTGTTTTTT.

The V gene is TRBV27, the J gene TRBJ1-4; TRBD1 aligns across 8 bases. The CDR3 spans 13 residues. Germline V gene sequence: CDR1 MNHEY, CDR2 SMNVEV (reference sequence). The trim removed 6 bases at V and 8 bases at J, leaving 5 bases unmatched. The CDR3 sequence: CASSRQGTEKLFF. The CDR3 nucleotides are TGTGCCAGCAGCCGACAGGGGACGGAAAAACTGTTTTTT.

This clonotype showed up many times. The V and J genes are TRBV7-8 and TRBJ1-1, with D perhaps TRBD1 (6 bases). Germline V gene data show CDR1 as SGHVS and CDR2 as FQNEAQ. Between the trimmed V and J ends, which lost 2 bases and 3 bases, there was a span of 10 bases. This CDR3 contains 14 residues. The CDR3 protein is CASSLPGAYTEAFF. In DNA, the CDR3 is TGTGCCAGCAGCTTACCGGGGGCCTACACTGAAGCTTTCTTT. The full variable domain, rest sourced from reference TRBV7-8 and TRBJ1-1, is GAGVSQSPRYKVAKRGQDVALRCDPISGHVSLFWYQQALGQGPEFLTYFQNEAQLDKSGLPSDRFFAERPEGSVSTLKIQRTQQEDSAVYLCASSLPGAYTEAFFGQGTRLTVV.

This sequence joins TRBV15 and TRBJ1-5; 9 bases align to TRBD1. CDR1 is LNHNV, CDR2 YYDKDF, per germline (reference sequence). Germline trimming cut 1 base from V and 3 bases from J; bases unmatched to any gene: 13. The CDR3 covers 19 residues. CDR3 DNA: TGTGCCACCAGCAGAGGACAGGGGGAGATTAATCCTCCCAATCAGCCCCAGCATTTT. It encodes CATSRGQGEINPPNQPQHF.

The chain recombines TRBV5-6 with TRBJ2-1, with D perhaps being TRBD1 or TRBD2 (6 bases each). The CDR3 contains 15 residues. Germline-derived CDR1 and CDR2 are SGHDT and YYEEEE. The V end lost 1 base, the J end lost 7 bases, and 15 bases lay between the germline ends. CDR3 in amino acids: CASSLWGASVNEQFF. CDR3 nucleotides: TGTGCCAGCAGCTTGTGGGGGGCAAGTGTAAATGAGCAGTTCTTC.

The V call is TRBV7-9, the J call TRBJ2-1; D is perhaps TRBD2 (7 bases). The CDR3 loop spans 15 amino acids. From germline, CDR1 is SEHNR and CDR2 FQNEAQ (reference sequence). V shed 4 bases and J shed 2 bases, with 12 bases lying between them. The CDR3 protein is CASSSRGGTYNEQFF. The CDR3 region has the DNA TGTGCCAGCAGCTCGAGGGGGGGAACCTACAATGAGCAGTTCTTC.

The chain is built from TRBV4-2 and TRBJ2-5, with D perhaps TRBD1 or TRBD2 (6 bases each). With 3 bases removed from V and 1 base from J, the gap between germline ends came to 21 bases. CDR1 and CDR2 from the germline V gene are LGHNA and YNFKEQ. The CDR3 is 18 amino acids. CDR3 DNA sequence: TGTGCCAGCAGCCACATCGGACGAGGCCGGGGGCCCCAAGAGACCCAGTACTTC. Residues: CASSHIGRGRGPQETQYF.

This clonotype was seen a handful of times. The V call is TRBV6-5, the J call TRBJ2-3; the match to TRBD2 covers 7 bases. There are 16 residues in the CDR3. V gave up 2 bases and J gave up 5 bases; unmatched junction bases: 10. Per germline, CDR1 MNHEY and CDR2 SVGAGI. The DNA for the CDR3 is TGTGCCAGCAGTTACGATGGGAGGGCCCGGGAAGATACGCAGTATTTT. The encoded protein is CASSYDGRAREDTQYF.

The chain links TRBV28 to TRBJ1-2; 7 positions match TRBD1. Germline V lookup: CDR1 MDHEN, CDR2 SYDVKM. V dropped 0 bases and J dropped 6; count of bases not matched to a gene: 7. This CDR3 is 15 amino acids long. The CDR3 region has the DNA TGTGCCAGCAGTTTATGGGGGGACAGTCTTAATGGCTACACCTTC. This gives the protein CASSLWGDSLNGYTF.

This clonotype has a count of ten or more. The chain uses TRBV10-3 and TRBJ1-2; D perhaps matches TRBD1 (6 bases). CDR3 length: 15 amino acids. The V gene lost 6 bases and the J gene lost 1 base, with 15 bases spanning the gap. Germline CDR1 ENHRY, CDR2 SYGVKD. This CDR3 reads CAISPRDRINYGYTF. The DNA for the CDR3 is TGTGCCATCAGCCCTCGAGACAGGATTAACTATGGCTACACCTTC.

Many counts were recorded for this clonotype. Compared with germline, one end of the junction differs, possibly owing to a read error. CDR3 nucleotides: TGCGCCAGCAGCTTTGGAGGGGTCACTGAAGCTTTCTTT. Translating it yields CASSFGGVTEAFF. This chain uses TRBV7-2 with TRBJ1-1, with D possibly being TRBD1 (5 bases). This CDR3 contains 13 residues. Germline V gene sequence: CDR1 SGHTA, CDR2 FQGNSA.

This clonotype was picked up many times. The chain recombines TRBV5-1 with TRBJ2-5; D possibly corresponds to TRBD1 (6 bases). Trimming took 0 bases from V and 10 from J, leaving 19 bases between them. The CDR3 consists of 15 residues. Per the germline V gene, CDR1 is SGHRS and CDR2 is YFSETQ. For the CDR3, the DNA is TGCGCCAGCAGCTTGGCAGGAGCAGGGGAGTCGGACCAGTACTTC. Translating it yields CASSLAGAGESDQYF.

This clonotype has just a few counts. CDR3: CATSGRDPRSTGELFF. CDR3 DNA sequence: TGTGCCACCAGCGGTCGGGACCCCAGATCCACCGGGGAGCTGTTTTTT. The V call is TRBV15, the J call TRBJ2-2; tentatively, D is TRBD1 or TRBD2 (5 bases each). The CDR3 loop spans 16 amino acids. CDR1 and CDR2 (germline): LNHNV, YYDKDF (reference sequence). Between the trimmed V and J ends, which lost 5 bases and 4 bases, there was a span of 17 bases.

V and J are TRBV7-8 and TRBJ1-2, with TRBD1 identical over 8 bases. The CDR3 length is 14 residues. V shed 5 bases, J shed 5 bases, and the junction held 7 bases outside the gene matches. Looked up from germline, CDR1 is SGHVS and CDR2 is FQNEAQ. For the CDR3, the DNA is TGTGCCAGCAGCCCAGGACAGGGTTTATATGGCTACACCTTC. This sequence encodes CASSPGQGLYGYTF.

This chain uses TRBV7-9 with TRBJ2-2; no definite D call. With 5 bases removed from V and 1 base from J, the gap between germline ends came to 11 bases. The CDR3 contains 15 residues. The germline CDR1 and CDR2 sequences are SEHNR and FQNEAQ (reference sequence). As DNA, the CDR3 is TGTGCCAGCAGCCGAAGGACGGGGAACACCGGGGAGCTGTTTTTT. This encodes CASSRRTGNTGELFF.

As to this clonotype: Relative to the germline gene, one junction end is altered; a read error may explain this. The V call is TRBV7-9, the J call TRBJ1-1, with D perhaps matching TRBD1 (5 bases). The germline CDR1 and CDR2 sequences are SEHNR and FQNEAQ (reference sequence). The CDR3 length is 10 residues. CDR3 sequence: CARNLPEGLF. CDR3 nucleotide sequence: TGTGCCAGGAACCTACCCGAGGGGCTCTTT.

This clonotype showed up many times. The chain is built from TRBV4-1 and TRBJ1-5, with 8 positions matching TRBD1. The V segment lost 4 bases and the J segment 5 bases; nucleotides outside the gene matches: 4. The CDR3 runs to 14 residues. CDR1 and CDR2 (germline): MGHRA, YSYEKL. In DNA form, the CDR3 reads TGCGCCAGCAGCCTTGGACAGGGATATCAGCCCCAGCATTTT. As protein: CASSLGQGYQPQHF.